The TCR beta chain under discussion was sequenced for a study of T cell clonality in common variable immunodeficiency. Whole-study findings and limits: Compared with controls, CVID subjects had fewer shared TCRbeta clones. TCRbeta clonality was increased in CVID versus healthy controls. In common variable immunodeficiency, TCR beta chains reportedly carried fewer deletions and N-nucleotide insertions.

CVID and control samples used equivalent genomic DNA input. Only in-frame clones appear in the TCRdb table, and some are missing; sequencing was by immunoSEQ multiplex PCR. The sample yields under 65,000 clones, without any singletons. This clone was recorded at least ten times. Its antigen remains unknown. Sequenced input: peripheral blood mononuclear cells. The TCR was taken from a person aged 18 to 75 in good health.

CDR3 DNA (partial): TGCGCCAGCAGCCCGGTCTTCGAACAGTTTAACACTGAA. It specifies CASSPVFEQFNTE. The CDR3 in full is CASSPVFEQFNTEAFF. The chain carries TRBV5-1 and TRBJ1-1; no firm D call. The CDR3 is cut off 3 residues early in the read; its end comes from the germline J gene. There are 16 residues in the CDR3. Germline CDR1 is SGHRS and CDR2 is YFSETQ. The V and J ends lost 4 bases and 2 bases respectively, with 18 bases between them.